The 17 T cell receptor beta chains in this list originate from one sample, sequenced in a study of siplizumab effects on memory and regulatory T cells. Profiled with immunoSEQ multiplex PCR; TCRdb holds only in-frame clones, not every one. The repertoire holds 87,000 or so clones, approximately 93% seen once, with roughly 0.3% in the top ten. The sequenced sample consisted of non-Treg CD4+ T cells sorted from blood. These receptors all stem from a human donor in good health.

This chain links TRBV7-2 with TRBJ1-6; a weak D match, TRBD1 (6 bases). Germline-derived CDR1 and CDR2 are SGHTA and FQGNSA. V lost 5 bases, J lost 5 bases, and 16 bases lay in between. The CDR3 loop spans 16 amino acids. Written as DNA, the CDR3 is TGTGCCAGCAGCCCCAGGGGTTTACGAAATAATTCACCCCTCCACTTT. Translation: CASSPRGLRNNSPLHF.

This chain connects TRBV6-5 to TRBJ1-2; D perhaps matches TRBD1 (5 bases). Germline V lookup: CDR1 MNHEY, CDR2 SVGAGI. V lost 6 bases and J lost 7, with 15 bases in between. This CDR3 is built from 13 residues. The CDR3 coding sequence is TGTGCCAGCAGGAAACCTTCAGGGCCTGGCTACACCTTC. This gives the protein CASRKPSGPGYTF.

The genes are TRBV15 and TRBJ1-3; no firm D call. Trimming removed 4 bases from V and 4 bases from J, with 11 bases in between. Germline V lookup: CDR1 LNHNV, CDR2 YYDKDF (reference sequence). The CDR3 runs to 14 residues. The CDR3 region has the DNA TGTGCCACCAGCATGGGGAGTCCCGGAAACACCATATATTTT. It specifies CATSMGSPGNTIYF.

The CDR3 protein is CASSSGTTDTQYF. The CDR3, as DNA: TGTGCCAGCAGCTCGGGGACGACAGATACGCAGTATTTT. This chain links TRBV5-6 with TRBJ2-3; D tentatively fits TRBD1 or TRBD2 (5 bases each). CDR1 SGHDT and CDR2 YYEEEE come from the germline V gene. V was pared by 3 bases and J by 3 bases, with 8 bases between. This CDR3 spans 13 amino acids.

This clone has only a few counts. The genes are TRBV7-2 and TRBJ2-7; D is ambiguous. The CDR3 has 11 residues. Germline loops: CDR1 SGHTA, CDR2 FQGNSA. V gave up 5 bases and J gave up 6 bases, with 8 bases separating them. DNA for the CDR3: TGTGCCAGCAGCCGTCTCTCCGAGCAGTACTTC. This codes for CASSRLSEQYF. The full variable domain, its missing parts supplied by reference TRBV7-2 and TRBJ2-7, is GAGVSQSPSNKVTEKGKDVELRCDPISGHTALYWYRQSLGQGLEFLIYFQGNSAPDKSGLPSDRFSAERTGGSVSTLTIQRTQQEDSAVYLCASSRLSEQYFGPGTRLTVT.

The CDR3 sequence: CAWRGPDTAAMNTEAFF. Written as DNA, the CDR3 is TGTGCCTGGAGGGGTCCGGACACCGCCGCAATGAACACTGAAGCTTTCTTT. This chain connects TRBV30 to TRBJ1-1; TRBD1 is a possible D gene (5 bases). The length of the CDR3 is 17 residues. V lost 3 bases and J lost 0, with 20 bases in between. The V gene's germline CDR1 is GTSNPN and CDR2 SVGIG (reference sequence).

The chain employs TRBV30 and TRBJ2-2; possible D gene TRBD2, 6 bases. V was trimmed by 7 bases and J by 0 bases, leaving 15 bases between them. The CDR3 is 15 amino acids. CDR1 and CDR2 (germline): GTSNPN, SVGIG (reference sequence). In DNA form, the CDR3 reads TGTGCCTACGCCGGGGGTCCCGCGAACACCGGGGAGCTGTTTTTT. This translates into CAYAGGPANTGELFF.

The chain carries TRBV7-8 and TRBJ1-1; perhaps TRBD1 as D (5 bases). CDR1 and CDR2 from the germline V gene are SGHVS and FQNEAQ. This CDR3 comprises 14 residues. V was trimmed by 5 bases and J by 8 bases, leaving 18 bases between them. Written as DNA, the CDR3 is TGTGCCAGCAGCACCAGGGTTGAATTGGGAGAAGCTTTCTTT. This translates into CASSTRVELGEAFF. The full variable domain, completed using reference TRBV7-8 and TRBJ1-1, is GAGVSQSPRYKVAKRGQDVALRCDPISGHVSLFWYQQALGQGPEFLTYFQNEAQLDKSGLPSDRFFAERPEGSVSTLKIQRTQQEDSAVYLCASSTRVELGEAFFGQGTRLTVV.

This rearrangement joins TRBV6-5 to TRBJ1-6, with 8 bases aligning to TRBD1. Germline V lookup: CDR1 MNHEY, CDR2 SVGAGI. V shed 0 bases, J shed 7 bases, and the junction held 2 bases outside the gene matches. CDR3 size: 15 residues. The CDR3, as DNA: TGTGCCAGCAGTTACTCGACAGGGGTGAATTCACCCCTCCACTTT. It encodes CASSYSTGVNSPLHF.

The rearrangement links TRBV11-1 to TRBJ2-7; the match to TRBD1 covers 8 bases. J gave up 4 bases and V 5 bases, and 4 bases lay outside the gene matches. The CDR3 is 13 residues long. Germline V gene data show CDR1 as SGHAT and CDR2 as FQDESV (reference sequence). The CDR3, as DNA: TGTGCCAGCAGCGCGGACAGGGCTTACGAGCAGTACTTC. It is translated as CASSADRAYEQYF.

This chain connects TRBV18 to TRBJ1-2; D possibly corresponds to TRBD1 (5 bases). V lost 0 bases and J lost 4, with 9 bases in between. CDR1 and CDR2 (germline): KGHSH, LQKENI. CDR3 length: 14 residues. The CDR3 DNA reads TGTGCCAGCTCACCACCGGCCGGGACCTATGGCTACACCTTC. Protein: CASSPPAGTYGYTF.

The chain employs TRBV9 and TRBJ1-3; 8 bases line up with TRBD1. Germline CDR1 SGDLS, CDR2 YYNGEE. The V and J ends lost 3 bases and 0 bases, in that order; junction bases with no gene match: 2. The CDR3 loop spans 15 amino acids. In DNA, the CDR3 is TGTGCCAGCAGCGGAGGGACAGGCTCTGGAAACACCATATATTTT. Encoded protein: CASSGGTGSGNTIYF.

The J gene is TRBJ2-3, the V gene TRBV4-2; 10 bases match TRBD2. The CDR3 totals 16 residues. Germline loops: CDR1 LGHNA, CDR2 YNFKEQ. Trimming at V came to 0 bases and at J to 1 base, leaving 1 base not matched to a gene. CDR3: CASSQDLAGGTDTQYF. The CDR3 DNA follows: TGTGCCAGCAGCCAAGATCTAGCGGGGGGCACAGATACGCAGTATTTT.

The chain couples TRBV7-2 to TRBJ2-2, with 7 bases lining up with TRBD1. Germline V lookup: CDR1 SGHTA, CDR2 FQGNSA. This CDR3 contains 16 residues. The junction had 10 bases not matched to a gene; V was cut back by 2 bases and J by 7 bases. CDR3 bases: TGTGCCAGCAGCTTAAAGGACAGGCGAAACGGCGGGGAGCTGTTTTTT. This codes for CASSLKDRRNGGELFF.

V is TRBV7-9 and J is TRBJ1-3, with 7 bases fitting TRBD1. The CDR3 runs 17 residues. Looked up from germline, CDR1 is SEHNR and CDR2 is FQNEAQ (reference sequence). V shed 0 bases and J 8 bases; nucleotides not matched to a gene: 13. The CDR3 region has the DNA TGTGCCAGCAGCTTAGCCCCCAGAGACAGGGAGAGACACACCATATATTTT. Translating it yields CASSLAPRDRERHTIYF.

In regard to this clone: A junction boundary mismatches the germline segment, possibly from a read error. This sequence joins TRBV11-2 and TRBJ1-6; D remains unclear. The germline CDR1 and CDR2 sequences are SGHAT and FQNNGV. This CDR3 comprises 12 residues. CDR3 DNA: TGTGCCAGCAGCTTACCCCGGGCCCCCACTTACTTT. Amino acid sequence: CASSLPRAPTYF.

The chain links TRBV11-3 to TRBJ1-2, with a weak D call TRBD1 (5 bases). In germline, CDR1 is SGHNT, CDR2 YENEEA. Trimming cost V 7 bases and J 8 bases, with 8 bases left between them. This CDR3 contains 10 residues. CDR3 in DNA: TGTGCCAGCACCGAGGGGGGCTACACCTTC. Translated, it gives CASTEGGYTF.